This TCR beta chain was retrieved from a study of vaccination and CD4 T cells after COVID-19 (dated by TCRdb to 2021 to 2024). A note on the overall study: Every convalescent patient had a positive nasal swab PCR test for SARS-CoV-2, with mild disease in 8 to 10 patients and severe disease in one. The convalescent cohort included six males and four females, with two Hispanic individuals, seven Caucasians, two Asians and one multiracial person. Participants received two doses of either the Pfizer-BioNTech BNT162b2 vaccine (n=8) or the Moderna mRNA-1273 vaccine (n=2). Post-COVID blood samples were collected from convalescent patients a median of approximately 93 days after diagnosis, with a range of about 35 to 180 days. The time from the second vaccine dose to post-vaccine blood sampling had a median of roughly 70 days and ranged from about 14 to 250 days. Culture stimuli were overlapping spike peptide pools from SARS-CoV-2 and from the common cold coronaviruses HCoV-NL63, HCoV-OC43 and HCoV-229E. Control cultures received a CEFX viral epitope pool as the positive control, an HIV-1 Nef peptide pool as the negative control, or no peptide. In roughly 11 COVID-19 convalescent patients and 4 infection-naive healthy vaccine recipients, the spike-specific CD4+ TCR repertoire before mRNA vaccination was compared with the repertoire after mRNA vaccination. What the work shows at the level of the full study, not this receptor alone: In convalescent patients, a median about 90% of post-vaccine SARS-CoV-2-reactive clones were detected only after vaccination, and vaccine-specific priming was suggested by this finding. The median number of SARS-CoV-2-reactive clonotypes rose from 20 to 25 after infection to roughly 40 after vaccination, but the change was not significant. Of the vaccine-specific clones in convalescent patients, 304 of 307, or nearly all, reacted only to SARS-CoV-2 spike and did not cross-react with common cold coronaviruses. Only a relatively small number of convalescent patients were included in the study, and early timepoints following natural infection were not analyzed.

Interpreted using the paper, the treatment or condition label stands for: 10-day PBMC culture with coronavirus spike peptide pools or control peptides (ViraFEST assay). The study used the ViraFEST assay, which expanded antigen-specific T cells with peptide pools and then identified expanded clonotypes by TCR sequencing. The positive SARS-CoV-2 PCR tests of the convalescent patients were dated from March to December 2020, before the Alpha, Beta and Delta variants emerged in the United States. Each well held about 2.2 million PBMCs cultured in IMDM containing approximately 5% human AB serum and roughly 10 IU/ml IL-2, with about 9.4 ug/ml peptide pools added. Half of the culture medium was replaced with fresh IL-2-containing medium on days 3 and 7. Once the cells had been in culture for roughly 11 days, the EasySep CD4+ T cell isolation kit was used to isolate CD4+ T cells by negative selection. Ficoll-Paque Plus gradient centrifugation was used to isolate PBMCs from whole blood, and the isolated PBMCs were then either used fresh or cryopreserved at -140C. Each culture condition was generally run in triplicate wells.

To prepare the library, PCR was applied. TCR sequencing of DNA from cultured CD4+ T cells used the Oncomine TCR Beta short-read assay at the Johns Hopkins FTIC core. Genomic DNA was extracted from the cultured CD4+ T cells with the QIAamp micro DNA kit. Oncomine TCR Beta libraries from cultured CD4+ T cells were pooled with unique dual indexes and sequenced on an Illumina iSeq 100. Concerning the study's data processing: Non-productive sequences were removed, and CDR3s not starting with C, not ending with F or W, or shorter than 7 amino acids were discarded. Antigen-specific clonotypes were identified with the MANAFEST web application by comparing peptide-stimulated wells with reference and other culture wells. An FDR below 0.05, an odds ratio above 5, and a productive frequency above 0.1% in at least two of three replicate wells were required for clones to be considered positive. A clonotype counted as cross-reactive if it showed significant expansion both in the SARS-CoV-2 spike wells and in at least one common cold coronavirus spike condition. Similarity between CDR3 sequences was evaluated in R version 3.6.1 using Levenshtein distances (stringdist) and unrooted phylogenetic trees (ape). TCRdb reworked the public reads: Q25 trimming with fastp, MiXCR clone assembly, productive beta chains retained. One record per CDR3 amino acid sequence lists the most common genes and DNA. What appears here as the V and J calls and clone size reflects TCRdb's work, not the paper's. Within this sample are about 20,000 distinct CDR3 sequences, with about three fifths of them counted one time only. Clones ranked in the top ten supply 6% to 7.5% of the sample.

On this clonotype itself: The specificity of this receptor is unknown. Within one base of it there is no much larger clone, and no base qualities were kept.

The source material was CD4+ T cells from blood, cultured in vitro. This receptor was obtained from a human donor who had recovered from COVID-19.

The CDR3 reads as follows: CSAGPGLVGYAVGSDTQYF. In nucleotide form, the sequence is TGCAGTGCTGGACCGGGACTAGTAGGCTACGCAGTCGGGTCGGATACGCAGTATTTT. This chain is built from TRBV20-1 and TRBJ2-3; the central 8 bases match TRBD2. Including the terminal cysteine and phenylalanine, the CDR3 comprises 19 residues. CDR3 DNA is the only sequence kept; it has 57 bases, read in frame from the first base. CDR1 and CDR2, per the germline V gene (reference sequence), are DFQATT and SNEGSKA. V ends up 5 bases short and J 6 bases short, with an unmatched junction base count of 25.